Listed below are T cell receptor beta chains from one sample, sequenced in a study of blood T cell repertoires in COVID-19. Method: immunoSEQ multiplex PCR; TCRdb's copy keeps in-frame clones and lacks some. The table has some 29,000 clones, 70% to 80% seen once. Sequencing input: peripheral blood. These receptors were collected from a woman in her 70s with acute or convalescent COVID-19. The CDR3 runs from the conserved cysteine through the conserved F or W. Fields, in order: J gene, clone size, D gene, V gene, CDR3 DNA, CDR3 protein. D genes are given only for firm matches. Clone size appears in some rows only: once, few, many, or a class for an expanded clone.

TRBJ2-7	.	.	TRBV2	TGTGCCACCAGGGGTAGGAGATCGGACGAGCAGTACTTC	CATRGRRSDEQYF
TRBJ2-1	.	.	TRBV2	TGTGCCAGCAGTGAACAGAGGCGTTACAATGAGCAGTTCTTC	CASSEQRRYNEQFF
TRBJ2-4	.	TRBD1	TRBV29-1	TGCAGCGTTGGACAGGGCGGTGGCGGAAACATTCAGTACTTC	CSVGQGGGGNIQYF
TRBJ1-1	.	.	TRBV6-5	TGTGCCAGCAGTTACCGTGACAGTTCGGAAGCTTTCTTT	CASSYRDSSEAFF
TRBJ2-3	.	TRBD2	TRBV27	TGTGCCAGCTTTAGCGGGGACCCCACAGATACGCAGTATTTT	CASFSGDPTDTQYF
TRBJ2-7	.	TRBD2	TRBV5-4	TGTGCCAGCAGCGACGGACTAGCGGGGGGCCGGGGGCAGTACTTC	CASSDGLAGGRGQYF
TRBJ2-1	few	.	TRBV7-9	TGTGCCTTACGGGGGGCGGATAGGTACAATGAGCAGTTCTTC	CALRGADRYNEQFF
TRBJ1-2	.	TRBD1	TRBV2	TGTGCCAGCAGTGAAGAATCAGGGGGCTATGGCTACACCTTC	CASSEESGGYGYTF
TRBJ2-7	.	.	TRBV5-6	TGTGCCAGCAGACCGGGACACCGCTCATCCTACGAGCAGTACTTC	CASRPGHRSSYEQYF
TRBJ2-1	.	.	TRBV5-5	TGTGCCAGCACGGAGGGGCTGCATGAGCAGTTCTTC	CASTEGLHEQFF
TRBJ2-5	.	.	TRBV29-1	TGCAGCGTTCGGACTGAGTTGCACCAAGAGACCCAGTACTTC	CSVRTELHQETQYF
TRBJ1-2	few	TRBD1	TRBV5-6	TGTGCCAGCATCATTTTCCTAGGAGGGACAGGATTATATGGCTACACCTTC	CASIIFLGGTGLYGYTF
TRBJ2-6	.	.	TRBV19	TGTGCCAGTAGTCAGCAGGGCCCCTGGACTGGGGCCAACGTCCTGACTTTC	CASSQQGPWTGANVLTF
TRBJ2-6	.	.	TRBV4-2	TGTGCCAGCAGCCAAGGCGACTCTGGGGCCAACGTCCTGACTTTC	CASSQGDSGANVLTF
TRBJ1-2	.	.	TRBV4-2	TGTGCCAGCAGCCAAGATTCCGGGGATATCTATGGCTACACCTTC	CASSQDSGDIYGYTF
TRBJ1-2	.	.	TRBV28	TGTGCCAGCAGTTTTATGTCAGGGGCGGCCTATGGCTACACCTTC	CASSFMSGAAYGYTF
TRBJ2-1	.	TRBD1	TRBV9	TGTGCCAGCAGCGTAGTCGGACAGGGGGCAAATGAGCAGTTCTTC	CASSVVGQGANEQFF
TRBJ2-7	.	TRBD2	TRBV30	TGTGCCTTGATTAGCGGGAAAAGCTCCTACGAGCAGTACTTC	CALISGKSSYEQYF
TRBJ2-7	.	TRBD2	TRBV5-6	TGTGCCAGCAGCTTGGAGCGGGGCTACGAGCAGTACTTC	CASSLERGYEQYF
TRBJ1-2	once	TRBD1	TRBV4-1	TGCGCCAGCAGCCAAGATCGGACAGGGCCCTATGGCTACACCTTC	CASSQDRTGPYGYTF
TRBJ2-3	.	TRBD2	TRBV5-8	TGTGCCAGCAGCTCCGGGACTAGCGGCACAGATACGCAGTATTTT	CASSSGTSGTDTQYF
TRBJ1-1	few	.	TRBV19	TGTGCCAGTAGGGTGCAGGGAGGCACTGAAGCTTTCTTT	CASRVQGGTEAFF
TRBJ1-4	many	.	TRBV27	TGTGCCAGCAGTTTACCCCGACAGAATATAGGGGAAAAACTGTTTTTT	CASSLPRQNIGEKLFF
TRBJ2-2	.	.	TRBV9	TGTGCCAGCAGCGTAGCCGGCACCGGGGAGCTGTTTTTT	CASSVAGTGELFF
TRBJ2-3	.	.	TRBV20-1	TGCAGTGCGGGGAGGGGGGATACGCAGTATTTT	CSAGRGDTQYF
TRBJ2-7	.	.	TRBV28	TGTGCCAGCTTTGACCGGACAGTCCACTACGAGCAGTACTTC	CASFDRTVHYEQYF
TRBJ2-7	.	.	TRBV27	TGTGCCAGCAGTTTATCTTGGGACAACTCCTACGAGCAGTACTTC	CASSLSWDNSYEQYF
TRBJ1-5	.	.	TRBV19	TGTGCCAGTAGTATGAGGGCGGAGAATCAGCCCCAGCATTTT	CASSMRAENQPQHF
TRBJ2-3	.	.	TRBV7-9	TGTGCCAGCAGCTTTGGAGGGGTCGGCACAGATACGCAGTATTTT	CASSFGGVGTDTQYF
TRBJ2-5	.	TRBD1	TRBV3-1/TRBV3-2	TGTGCCAGCAGCCAGGGACAGGGCTTGCGCCAAGAGACCCAGTACTTC	CASSQGQGLRQETQYF
TRBJ2-7	.	.	TRBV6-2/TRBV6-3	TGTGCCAGCAGCACCGCCGTGGGAGGATCCGACGAGCAGTACTTC	CASSTAVGGSDEQYF
TRBJ2-6	.	TRBD2	TRBV28	TGTGCCAGCAGTTCTACGCCTAGCGGGGGGGCTGGGGCCAACGTCCTGACTTTC	CASSSTPSGGAGANVLTF
TRBJ1-5	.	.	TRBV7-2	TGTGCCAGCAGCTTATCCGACAGGAACAATCAGCCCCAGCATTTT	CASSLSDRNNQPQHF
TRBJ2-1	once	TRBD2	TRBV3-1/TRBV3-2	TGTGCCAGCAGACTAGCGGGGGGACGGTGGAATGAGCAGTTCTTC	CASRLAGGRWNEQFF
TRBJ2-2	.	.	TRBV4-3	TGCGCCAGCAGCCAAGAGGCAAGCGACACCGGGGAGCTGTTTTTT	CASSQEASDTGELFF
TRBJ2-1	.	.	TRBV9	TGTGCCAGCAGCCCCCCTTACAATGAGCAGTTCTTC	CASSPPYNEQFF
TRBJ1-4	.	.	TRBV27	TGTGCCAGCAGTTTACGACAGCTTGGTGAAAAACTGTTTTTT	CASSLRQLGEKLFF
TRBJ2-2	medium-sized	TRBD2	TRBV9	TGTGCCAGCAGCGTAGAAGTTCTAGCGGAGATGAACACCGGGGAGCTGTTTTTT	CASSVEVLAEMNTGELFF
TRBJ1-5	.	.	TRBV6-6	TGTGCCAGCAGAGACAGTAGCAATCAGCCCCAGCATTTT	CASRDSSNQPQHF
TRBJ2-3	.	TRBD2	TRBV6-6	TGTGCCAGCACTACCGGAGTAGCGGGAGGTACGCAGTATTTT	CASTTGVAGGTQYF
TRBJ1-3	.	.	TRBV27	TGTGCCAGCAGCCCAGGGGCAGTCTCTGGAAACACCATATATTTT	CASSPGAVSGNTIYF
TRBJ2-3	.	.	TRBV5-1	TGCGCCAGCAGTAATTCTGATCCCACAGATATGCAGTATTTT	CASSNSDPTDMQYF
TRBJ2-5	.	TRBD1	TRBV28	TGTGCCAGCAGGCTAGATGGACAGGGGAGAGAGACCCAGTACTTC	CASRLDGQGRETQYF
TRBJ1-5	.	.	TRBV9	TGTGCCAGCAGCGTATCCGGGGGGGCCCAGCCCCAGCATTTT	CASSVSGGAQPQHF
TRBJ2-1	few	TRBD2	TRBV6-5	TGTGCCAGCGGGGCTAGCGGGGGTTGGAATGAGCAGTTCTTC	CASGASGGWNEQFF
TRBJ2-1	.	.	TRBV3-1/TRBV3-2	TGTGCCAGCGGACACGGACGGTACAATGAGCAGTTCTTC	CASGHGRYNEQFF
TRBJ1-2	few	.	TRBV5-1	TGCGCCAGCAGCTTGGCGGGGGGTGGTGGCTACACCTTC	CASSLAGGGGYTF
TRBJ1-2	.	.	TRBV3-1/TRBV3-2	TGTGCCAGCAGCTCCCGACAGTGGGGCTACACCTTC	CASSSRQWGYTF
TRBJ2-1	.	.	TRBV19	TGTGCCAGTAGTATTACTGTATACAATGAGCAGTTCTTC	CASSITVYNEQFF
TRBJ1-2	.	TRBD1	TRBV28	TGTGCCAGCAGTCCCAACCCCGGGACAGGGGAGAACCACTATGGCTACACCTTC	CASSPNPGTGENHYGYTF
TRBJ1-5	.	.	TRBV19	TGTGCCAGTGGCAGGGATTATAGCAATCAGCCCCAGCATTTT	CASGRDYSNQPQHF
TRBJ2-3	.	TRBD2	TRBV5-1	TGCGCCAGCAGCGTAACTAGCGGCGAAGATACGCAGTATTTT	CASSVTSGEDTQYF
TRBJ2-7	few	.	TRBV5-8	TGTGCCAGCAGCTTTGACAGGTCCGATCGGAGGTACGAGCAGTACTTC	CASSFDRSDRRYEQYF
TRBJ2-1	.	TRBD2	TRBV7-8	TGTGCCAGCAGCTTGTCTAGCGGGAGCTCCTACAATGAGCAGTTCTTC	CASSLSSGSSYNEQFF
TRBJ1-2	.	.	TRBV30	TGTGCCTGGAGTCACGGGGGGAAGAATGGCTACACCTTC	CAWSHGGKNGYTF
TRBJ1-1	.	.	TRBV28	TGTGCCAGCAGCCTCTCGGAGGTGAACACTGAAGCTTTCTTT	CASSLSEVNTEAFF
TRBJ2-3	.	.	TRBV6-1	TGTGCCAGCAGTGATCCGAGCGGTTACAGCACAGATACGCAGTATTTT	CASSDPSGYSTDTQYF